Sequencing of this TCR beta chain was carried out in a study of T cells after yellow fever vaccination. This clonotype was observed at least ten times. Antigen: not known. MiXCR, run by TCRdb on the 5' RACE reads, gives a single entry per CDR3 protein. The data contain 170,000 or so distinct CDR3 sequences, 5.5% to 8% of them singletons. Germline V gene lookup returns CDR1 ENHRY and CDR2 SYGVKD. V lost 6 bases and J lost 3; bases outside the gene matches: 1. The CDR3 consists of 13 residues. Findings and limits, study-wide: A limited proportion of clonotypes was detected within both the CD4 and CD8 compartments. Weaker overall was a secondary response that nonetheless peaked faster, on day 5 versus 15.

Sequencing used CD4+ T cells sorted from PBMCs, obtained on the day of the first yellow fever vaccination. The chain recombines TRBV10-3 with TRBJ1-4, with 7 bases fitting TRBD1. The sequence came from a man aged 18 to 30 who received the YFV17D yellow fever vaccine. CDR3 region: CAIRGQSNEKLFF. CDR3 coding DNA: TGTGCCATCAGGGGACAGTCTAATGAAAAACTGTTTTTT.